Sequencing of this T cell receptor (beta chain) was carried out in a study of cytomegalovirus exposure and HLA in healthy donors. CDR3 length: 16 amino acids. Germline CDR1 and CDR2: SGHTA and FQGNSA. Trimming took 5 bases from V and 0 from J; bases not matched to a gene: 6. This clone was detected only a few times. Amplification used 60 Vbeta primers and 13 Jbeta primers. Libraries were prepared by immunoSEQ multiplex PCR; TCRdb keeps only in-frame clonotypes and omits some of them. The repertoire holds about 160,000 clones, with 60% to 85% as singletons. The clonotype originates from a woman between 50 and 59 years old in good health and CMV-seropositive. The chain employs TRBV7-2 and TRBJ2-2, with TRBD2 identical over 7 bases. Sequencing was performed on PBMCs. CDR3 loop: CASSLRAGANTGELFF. The DNA of the CDR3 is TGTGCCAGCAGCCTTCGGGCGGGGGCGAACACCGGGGAGCTGTTTTTT.